A selection of T cell receptor beta chains follows, all from one sample in a study of T cell responses to AZD1222 COVID-19 vaccine. Repertoires were generated with immunoSEQ multiplex PCR, while TCRdb's copy carries only in-frame clones and drops some. Of roughly 200,000 clones in the sample, roughly nine tenths were seen once. The sample consisted of peripheral blood, taken 28 days after the second AZD1222 dose. These receptors were collected from an adult who received the AZD1222 COVID-19 vaccine. CDR3s include the opening cysteine and the closing phenylalanine or tryptophan. A D gene is named only where the DNA matches it firmly. Where a row states a size, it is once, few, many or the class of an expanded clone; other rows omit it.

>.|TRBJ2-7|.|TRBV29-1
CSAAKDPGRYEQYF
TGCAGCGCCGCCAAGGATCCAGGGAGGTACGAGCAGTACTTC
>once|TRBJ2-1|TRBD2|TRBV7-9
CASSLASGAYNEQFF
TGTGCCAGCAGCTTAGCCAGCGGGGCTTACAATGAGCAGTTCTTC
>.|TRBJ1-1|TRBD1|TRBV5-6
CASSFRTGRNTEAFF
TGTGCCAGCAGCTTTCGGACAGGGCGGAACACTGAAGCTTTCTTT
>.|TRBJ2-7|.|TRBV2
CASSPTYEQYF
TGTGCCAGCAGCCCGACCTACGAGCAGTACTTC
>.|TRBJ1-1|.|TRBV5-5
CASIPGVAIMNTEAFF
TGTGCCAGCATCCCAGGGGTCGCAATTATGAACACTGAAGCTTTCTTT
>.|TRBJ1-1|.|TRBV29-1
CSVARMNTEAFF
TGCAGCGTTGCCCGCATGAACACTGAAGCTTTCTTT
>.|TRBJ1-6|.|TRBV6-1
CASSERGGLVLHF
TGTGCCAGCAGTGAAAGGGGTGGATTAGTACTCCACTTT
>once|TRBJ1-2|TRBD1|TRBV27
CASSLAGQGSGYTF
TGTGCCAGCAGTTTAGCGGGACAGGGGAGTGGCTACACCTTC
>once|TRBJ2-6|.|TRBV19
CASPGRLNSGANVLTF
TGTGCCAGCCCAGGTCGACTCAACTCTGGGGCCAACGTCCTGACTTTC
>.|TRBJ2-7|.|TRBV10-2
CATRDRGGINYEQYF
TGCGCCACCAGGGATCGGGGCGGGATAAATTACGAGCAGTACTTC
>.|TRBJ2-3|TRBD2|TRBV11-2
CASSLAGLAGADTQYF
TGTGCCAGCAGCCTAGCGGGACTAGCGGGAGCCGATACGCAGTATTTT
>.|TRBJ2-5|TRBD1|TRBV23-1
CASSQRGQDQETQYF
TGCGCCAGCAGTCAAAGGGGGCAGGATCAAGAGACCCAGTACTTC
>.|TRBJ1-2|TRBD1|TRBV18
CASSPEGAGGYTF
TGTGCCAGCTCACCGGAGGGGGCTGGTGGCTACACCTTC
>.|TRBJ2-1|TRBD2|TRBV7-2
CASSYKRGGYNEQFF
TGTGCCAGCAGCTACAAGCGGGGGGGGTACAATGAGCAGTTCTTC
>.|TRBJ1-5|TRBD1|TRBV6-2/TRBV6-3
CASSPGTGYQPQHF
TGTGCCAGCAGCCCTGGGACAGGATATCAGCCCCAGCATTTT
>.|TRBJ1-1|.|TRBV5-1
CASSIRLGTEAFF
TGCGCCAGCAGCATAAGGCTGGGCACTGAAGCTTTCTTT
>.|TRBJ2-1|.|TRBV4-2
CASSPRPAGQTFF
TGTGCCAGCAGCCCCCGCCCGGCGGGACAGACGTTCTTC
>.|TRBJ1-3|.|TRBV4-1
CASSQAPTGYTIYF
TGCGCCAGCAGCCAAGCCCCGACGGGGTACACCATATATTTT
>.|TRBJ2-2|.|TRBV18
CASSPIHRPNTGELFF
TGTGCCAGCTCACCAATACACAGGCCGAACACCGGGGAGCTGTTTTTT
>.|TRBJ2-7|TRBD1|TRBV7-9
CASSQTGTGLYEQYF
TGTGCCAGCAGCCAAACCGGGACAGGGCTCTACGAGCAGTACTTC
>.|TRBJ1-1|.|TRBV4-2
CASSQGERIVVTEAFF
TGTGCCAGCAGCCAAGGCGAAAGGATTGTTGTCACTGAAGCTTTCTTT
>.|TRBJ1-6|.|TRBV19
CASSPYDSPLHF
TGTGCCAGTAGTCCCTATGATTCACCCCTCCACTTT
>.|TRBJ1-1|.|TRBV6-1
CASGEAGVEAFF
TGTGCCAGCGGGGAAGCGGGGGTTGAAGCTTTCTTT
>.|TRBJ2-3|.|TRBV18
CASSPLGATSTDTQYF
TGTGCCAGCTCACCATTAGGGGCTACTAGCACAGATACGCAGTATTTT
>.|TRBJ1-2|.|TRBV19
CASRTHQDTYGYTF
TGTGCCAGTAGAACTCACCAGGACACATATGGCTACACCTTC
>once|TRBJ2-1|TRBD2|TRBV12-5
CASGLVLAGGSYNEQFF
TGTGCTAGTGGTTTGGTACTAGCGGGGGGCTCCTACAATGAGCAGTTCTTC
>.|TRBJ1-5|.|TRBV6-5
CASTQNGLSNQPQHF
TGTGCCAGCACTCAGAATGGATTGAGCAATCAGCCCCAGCATTTT
>.|TRBJ2-7|.|TRBV27
CASSLSLSYEQYF
TGTGCCAGCAGTTTATCCCTATCCTACGAGCAGTACTTC
>.|TRBJ1-2|TRBD1|TRBV6-5
CASSQDRIYGYTF
TGTGCCAGCAGCCAGGACAGGATCTATGGCTACACCTTC
>.|TRBJ1-5|TRBD1|TRBV6-5
CASETGMRGQPQHF
TGTGCCAGCGAGACAGGGATGCGAGGTCAGCCCCAGCATTTT
>.|TRBJ1-2|TRBD1|TRBV5-1
CASSLGWTGSDGYTF
TGCGCCAGCAGCTTGGGATGGACAGGGTCAGATGGCTACACCTTC
>.|TRBJ2-3|TRBD2|TRBV5-1
CASSLGLAGGHGGDTQYF
TGCGCCAGCAGCTTGGGACTAGCGGGAGGGCATGGGGGAGATACGCAGTATTTT
>.|TRBJ1-1|.|TRBV6-6
CASRARNTEAFF
TGTGCCAGCAGGGCCCGGAACACTGAAGCTTTCTTT
>.|TRBJ2-2|.|TRBV6-4
CASRRERGTGELFF
TGTGCCAGCAGGAGGGAGAGGGGCACCGGGGAGCTGTTTTTT
>.|TRBJ1-5|.|TRBV7-6
CASSLALGQPQHF
TGTGCCAGCAGCCTGGCTCTGGGTCAGCCCCAGCATTTT
>.|TRBJ2-2|.|TRBV7-3
CASSLGTSRHRELFF
TGTGCCAGCAGCTTAGGTACAAGCCGTCACCGGGAGCTGTTTTTT
>.|TRBJ1-1|.|TRBV30
CAWMRSTEAFF
TGTGCCTGGATGCGGAGTACTGAAGCTTTCTTT
>.|TRBJ2-3|TRBD1|TRBV9
CASSVDRAGTDTQYF
TGTGCCAGCAGCGTCGACAGGGCGGGCACAGATACGCAGTATTTT
>.|TRBJ2-1|.|TRBV27
CASSLVGAKYNEQFF
TGTGCCAGCAGTTTAGTAGGGGCGAAGTACAATGAGCAGTTCTTC
>.|TRBJ2-5|TRBD2|TRBV5-1
CASRPSGVQETQYF
TGCGCCAGCAGGCCTAGCGGGGTTCAAGAGACCCAGTACTTC
>.|TRBJ1-6|.|TRBV11-2
CASSPTTRSPLHF
TGTGCCAGCAGCCCGACCACCCGCTCACCCCTCCACTTT
>.|TRBJ1-5|.|TRBV4-1
CASSFQSNQPQHF
TGCGCCAGCAGCTTCCAGAGCAATCAGCCCCAGCATTTT
>.|TRBJ2-7|.|TRBV23-1
CASSLTVHPMGEQYF
TGCGCCAGCAGTTTGACAGTCCATCCGATGGGGGAGCAGTACTTC
>.|TRBJ1-2|.|TRBV27
CASSPRLGGIYYGYTF
TGTGCCAGCAGTCCGCGACTAGGAGGGATTTACTATGGCTACACCTTC
>.|TRBJ1-5|TRBD1|TRBV6-5
CASSTRGTGSQPQHF
TGTGCCAGCAGTACTCGCGGGACAGGTAGTCAGCCCCAGCATTTT
>.|TRBJ2-1|TRBD2|TRBV5-4
CASSLPPSGIGDEQFF
TGTGCCAGCAGCTTGCCACCTAGCGGGATAGGCGATGAGCAGTTCTTC
>once|TRBJ2-3|TRBD2|TRBV2
CASSEGLAALTDTQYF
TGTGCCAGCAGTGAAGGGCTAGCGGCACTCACAGATACGCAGTATTTT
>.|TRBJ1-2|TRBD1|TRBV29-1
CSVGSTTGDGYTF
TGCAGCGTAGGATCGACTACAGGGGACGGCTACACCTTC